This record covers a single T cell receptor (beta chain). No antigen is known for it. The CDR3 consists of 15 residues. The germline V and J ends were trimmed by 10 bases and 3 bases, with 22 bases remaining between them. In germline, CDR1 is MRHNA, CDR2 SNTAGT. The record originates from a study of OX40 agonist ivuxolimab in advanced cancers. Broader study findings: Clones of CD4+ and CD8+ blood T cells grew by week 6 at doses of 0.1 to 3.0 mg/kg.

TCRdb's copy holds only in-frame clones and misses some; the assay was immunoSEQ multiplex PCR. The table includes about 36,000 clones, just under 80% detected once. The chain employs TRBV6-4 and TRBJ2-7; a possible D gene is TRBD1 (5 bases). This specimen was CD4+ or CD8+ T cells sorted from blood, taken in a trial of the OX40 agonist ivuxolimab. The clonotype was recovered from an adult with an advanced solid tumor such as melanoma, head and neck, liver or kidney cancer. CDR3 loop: CATTLGHSRFYEQYF. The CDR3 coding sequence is TGTGCCACCACGTTAGGACACTCCCGATTCTACGAGCAGTACTTC.